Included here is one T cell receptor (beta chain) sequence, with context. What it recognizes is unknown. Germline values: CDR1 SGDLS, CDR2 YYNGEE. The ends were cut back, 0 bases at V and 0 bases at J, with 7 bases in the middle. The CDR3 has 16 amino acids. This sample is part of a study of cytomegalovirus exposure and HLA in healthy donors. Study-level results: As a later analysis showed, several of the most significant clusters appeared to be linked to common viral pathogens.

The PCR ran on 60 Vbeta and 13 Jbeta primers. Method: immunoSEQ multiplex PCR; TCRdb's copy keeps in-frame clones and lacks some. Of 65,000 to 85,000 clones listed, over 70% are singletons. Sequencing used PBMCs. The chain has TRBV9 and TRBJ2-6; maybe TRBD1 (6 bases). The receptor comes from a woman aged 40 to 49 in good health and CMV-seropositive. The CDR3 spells CASSVGGGSGANVLTF. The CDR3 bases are TGTGCCAGCAGCGTAGGAGGGGGCTCTGGGGCCAACGTCCTGACTTTC.